This TCR beta chain was observed in a study of blood T cells in healthy people across ages. Using a J-beta primer mix together with a sample-barcoded 5' primer, a second PCR was run for about 7 to 12 cycles. One entry per CDR3 protein, called by TCRdb with MiXCR from the 5' RACE reads. In the table there are just over 1 million distinct CDR3 sequences, 35% to 50% of which are singletons. V lost 1 base to trimming and J lost 11 bases, with 17 bases between them. The CDR3 consists of 14 residues. Germline V gives CDR1 SGHTA, CDR2 FQGNSA. Material: blood. The rearrangement joins TRBV7-2 to TRBJ2-5, with a tentative D call TRBD1 (6 bases). The sequence was collected from a woman aged 55-70 years in good health. CDR3 in amino acids: CASSLGDLQGRQYF. The DNA for the CDR3 is TGTGCCAGCAGCTTAGGCGACTTACAGGGCCGGCAGTACTTC.